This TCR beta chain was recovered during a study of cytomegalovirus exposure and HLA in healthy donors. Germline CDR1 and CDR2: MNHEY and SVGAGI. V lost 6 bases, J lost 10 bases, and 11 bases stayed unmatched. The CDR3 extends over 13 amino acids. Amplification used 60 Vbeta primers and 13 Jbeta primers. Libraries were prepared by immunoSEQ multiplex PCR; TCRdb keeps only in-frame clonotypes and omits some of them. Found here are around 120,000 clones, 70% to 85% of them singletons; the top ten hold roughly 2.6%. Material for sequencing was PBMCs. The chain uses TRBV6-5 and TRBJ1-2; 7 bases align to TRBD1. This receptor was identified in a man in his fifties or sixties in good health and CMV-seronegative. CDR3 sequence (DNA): TGTGCCAGCAGAAAGGCGATTCAGGGGGACTACACCTTC. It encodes CASRKAIQGDYTF.